This T cell receptor (beta chain) was profiled in a study of blood T cell repertoires in COVID-19. About the research overall: Acute and convalescent COVID-19 samples came from the United States, Italy and Spain. In each case, the material was cDNA or gDNA derived from T cells, B-cell-depleted T cells, or PBMCs.

Trimming cost V 5 bases and J 4 bases; bases outside gene matches: 8. Germline values: CDR1 SEHNR, CDR2 FQNEAQ (reference sequence). There are 18 residues in the CDR3. Source study methods: Reference gene primers were amplified, and this amplification served to estimate nucleated cell counts. Here immunoSEQ multiplex PCR was the method, and the copy in TCRdb shows in-frame clones only, minus some. V, J and clone size were drawn from that table, and D and trimming were deduced from the DNA. The sample yields roughly 160,000 clones, 85% to 90% seen once. This TCR was recovered from a man aged 50-59 years with active or convalescent COVID-19. Sequencing input: peripheral blood. V usage is TRBV7-9 and J usage is TRBJ2-2; 15 bases fit TRBD2. Here the CDR3 reads CASSPPAGLAGGTGELFF. CDR3 coding DNA: TGTGCCAGCAGCCCCCCTGCGGGACTAGCGGGAGGCACCGGGGAGCTGTTTTTT.